Below, 24 T cell receptor beta chains from the same sample are listed, as sequenced in a study of CD8+CD57+ T cells in acquired aplastic anemia. The template for TCR beta VDJ and CDR3 sequence profiling was genomic DNA. In TCRdb, the reads were re-called with MiXCR into one record per CDR3 protein. The data contain 190,000 or so distinct CDR3 sequences, 60% to 65% of them singletons. What was sequenced was sorted CD4+, CD8+, or CD8+CD57+ T cells (not recorded which) from PBMCs. The receptors were sampled from a human donor in good health.

The chain has TRBV24-1 and TRBJ1-5, with TRBD1 identical over 9 bases. Germline V gives CDR1 KGHDR, CDR2 SFDVKD. The CDR3 extends over 16 amino acids. V lost 4 bases and J lost 6; bases outside the gene matches: 9. The CDR3 DNA reads as TGTGCCACCAGTGACACCAACAGGGGGCAAGCTCAGCCCCAGCATTTT. This sequence encodes CATSDTNRGQAQPQHF.

The CDR3 coding sequence is TGTGCCAGCAGCTGGGACAGGGGCACAGATACGCAGTATTTT. The encoded protein is CASSWDRGTDTQYF. This chain uses TRBV7-9 with TRBJ2-3; 9 bases align to TRBD1. V lost 4 bases to trimming and J lost 1 base; unmatched junction nucleotides: 0. This CDR3 is built from 14 residues. CDR1 is SEHNR and CDR2 is FQNEAQ in the germline V gene (reference sequence). Variable domain in full (rest from reference TRBV7-9 and TRBJ2-3): DTGVSQNPRHKITKRGQNVTFRCDPISEHNRLYWYRQTLGQGPEFLTYFQNEAQLEKSRLLSDRFSAERPKGSFSTLEIQRTEQGDSAMYLCASSWDRGTDTQYFGPGTRLTVL.

This clonotype was seen repeatedly, ten times or more. The rearrangement uses TRBV27 and TRBJ1-5; D perhaps matches TRBD1 (5 bases). The CDR3 consists of 16 residues. Trimming left V 6 bases short and J 0 bases short, with 15 bases between. Germline V gene sequence: CDR1 MNHEY, CDR2 SMNVEV (reference sequence). This CDR3 is CASSSDTSYSNQPQHF. Here the CDR3 DNA reads TGTGCCAGCAGCTCGGACACAAGCTATAGCAATCAGCCCCAGCATTTT.

The chain uses TRBV2 and TRBJ1-1, with D possibly being TRBD1 (6 bases). CDR1 is SNHLY, CDR2 FYNNEI, per germline. The ends were cut back, 7 bases at V and 0 bases at J, with 12 bases in the middle. This CDR3 region has 14 residues. The CDR3 nucleotides are TGTGCCAGCACCGCCGGGACATTGAACACTGAAGCTTTCTTT. It translates to CASTAGTLNTEAFF.

This clonotype occurred once. The chain recombines TRBV7-8 with TRBJ1-6; perhaps TRBD1 as D (5 bases). The germline V gene has CDR1 SGHVS and CDR2 FQNEAQ. This CDR3 contains 16 residues. V was trimmed by 0 bases and J by 8 bases, leaving 14 bases between them. The chain's CDR3 is CASSLASGTVHSPLHF. The CDR3 DNA reads as TGTGCCAGCAGCTTAGCGTCAGGGACGGTTCATTCACCCCTCCACTTT.

The chain links TRBV29-1 to TRBJ2-5, with no clear D. The CDR3 covers 11 residues. CDR1 SQVTM and CDR2 ANQGSEA come from the germline V gene. With 4 bases removed from V and 1 base from J, the gap between germline ends came to 4 bases. In DNA form, the CDR3 reads TGCAGCGTTGGACCCCAAGAGACCCAGTACTTC. Translated, it gives CSVGPQETQYF.

The chain employs TRBV7-2 and TRBJ2-7; a possible D gene is TRBD2 (6 bases). CDR3 length equals 13 residues. Germline CDR1 is SGHTA and CDR2 is FQGNSA. V was trimmed by 5 bases and J by 7 bases, leaving 15 bases between them. The CDR3 nucleotides are TGTGCCAGCAGCCCTTTGAGTCGGGGGGAGCAGTACTTC. It translates to CASSPLSRGEQYF. The variable domain in full, with the rest retrieved from reference TRBV7-2 and TRBJ2-7, is GAGVSQSPSNKVTEKGKDVELRCDPISGHTALYWYRQSLGQGLEFLIYFQGNSAPDKSGLPSDRFSAERTGGSVSTLTIQRTQQEDSAVYLCASSPLSRGEQYFGPGTRLTVT.

The chain combines TRBV20-1 with TRBJ2-7; D is ambiguous. The CDR3 has 11 residues. Trimming cost V 4 bases and J 2 bases, with 6 bases left between them. Germline V gives CDR1 DFQATT, CDR2 SNEGSKA (reference sequence). The CDR3 coding sequence is TGCAGTGCTACCCCAGCCTACGAGCAGTACTTC. It encodes CSATPAYEQYF.

CDR3 sequence (DNA): TGTGCCAGTAGTATAGGGACTAGGGGCGATACGCAGTATTTT. The encoded protein is CASSIGTRGDTQYF. V and J are TRBV19 and TRBJ2-3; 7 nucleotides line up with TRBD2. With 1 base clipped from V and 6 bases from J, the junction kept 4 bases outside the gene matches. Germline CDR1 reads LNHDA; CDR2 reads SQIVND (reference sequence). The CDR3 runs to 14 residues.

Ten or more counts support this clonotype. This sequence joins TRBV5-5 and TRBJ2-3; D remains unclear. Trimming stripped 1 base from V and 4 bases from J, with 10 bases between. The germline V gene encodes CDR1 SGHKS and CDR2 YYEKEE (reference sequence). This CDR3 comprises 14 residues. The CDR3 reads CASSLIGSPDTQYF. CDR3 nucleotide sequence: TGTGCCAGCAGCTTGATCGGCAGCCCAGATACGCAGTATTTT.

This sequence joins TRBV9 and TRBJ2-7; D is perhaps TRBD1 (5 bases). V was clipped by 2 bases and J by 1 base, with 16 bases between them. The length of the CDR3 is 16 residues. Per the germline V gene, CDR1 is SGDLS and CDR2 is YYNGEE. The CDR3 DNA is TGTGCCAGCAGCGTTTATGAGGACACGAGTTCCTACGAGCAGTACTTC. This codes for CASSVYEDTSSYEQYF. Filled out from reference TRBV9 and TRBJ2-7, the complete variable domain reads DSGVTQTPKHLITATGQRVTLRCSPRSGDLSVYWYQQSLDQGLQFLIQYYNGEERAKGNILERFSAQQFPDLHSELNLSSLELGDSALYFCASSVYEDTSSYEQYFGPGTRLTVT.

This clonotype was counted ten times or more. The rearrangement joins TRBV5-1 to TRBJ2-7; TRBD2 is a possible D gene (5 bases). The CDR3 loop spans 15 amino acids. Trimming left V 6 bases short and J 2 bases short, with 18 bases between. CDR1 and CDR2 from the germline V gene are SGHRS and YFSETQ. In nucleotides, the CDR3 is TGCGCCAGCACCACAGACTCCAGCGGAGCCTACGAGCAGTACTTC. Translation gives CASTTDSSGAYEQYF.

CDR3 sequence reads: CASIQGGVGDTQYF. The CDR3 DNA is TGCGCCAGCATTCAAGGGGGAGTGGGAGATACGCAGTATTTT. The gene calls are TRBV5-1 and TRBJ2-3; possibly TRBD1 for D (6 bases). Germline V gene lookup returns CDR1 SGHRS and CDR2 YFSETQ. The CDR3 has 14 amino acids. Trimming cost V 6 bases and J 5 bases, with 16 bases left between them.

Only a few counts were recorded for this clonotype. The J gene is TRBJ1-1, the V gene TRBV19, with TRBD1 identical over 7 bases. V shed 5 bases and J 4 bases; nucleotides not matched to a gene: 7. Germline assignment: CDR1 LNHDA and CDR2 SQIVND (reference sequence). The length of the CDR3 is 14 residues. The CDR3 sequence is CASSAKDRVTEAFF. The CDR3 nucleotides are TGTGCCAGTAGTGCAAAAGACAGGGTCACTGAAGCTTTCTTT.

This rearrangement joins TRBV7-8 to TRBJ1-6; 12 bases align to TRBD1. Germline V lookup: CDR1 SGHVS, CDR2 FQNEAQ. The CDR3 spans 16 residues. With V trimmed by 4 bases and J by 10 bases, 8 bases remained unmatched. CDR3 protein: CASSYLGTGGFSPLHF. DNA for the CDR3: TGTGCCAGCAGCTACCTTGGGACAGGGGGCTTCTCACCCCTCCACTTT.

This clonotype occurred once. The chain links TRBV6-5 to TRBJ1-2; possibly TRBD1 for D (6 bases). Germline V gene data show CDR1 as MNHEY and CDR2 as SVGAGI. This CDR3 has 14 residues. The germline V and J ends were trimmed by 4 bases and 1 base, with 10 bases remaining between them. The DNA of the CDR3 is TGTGCCAGCAGTTTGGACAGAGTTAACTATGGCTACACCTTC. This codes for CASSLDRVNYGYTF.

The V call is TRBV19, the J call TRBJ1-6; D is uncertain. Trimming cost V 8 bases and J 10 bases, with 15 bases left between them. CDR3 length: 13 residues. Germline CDR1 reads LNHDA; CDR2 reads SQIVND (reference sequence). The CDR3 reads CASSEVAASPLHF. CDR3 nucleotide sequence: TGTGCCAGTTCCGAGGTAGCGGCATCACCCCTCCACTTT.

The sample holds one count of this clonotype. Germline is not matched at one junction end, which may reflect a read error. CDR3 sequence: CASSLEGGFYNSLLHF. The CDR3 DNA reads TGTGCCAGCAGCTTGGAAGGGGGGTTCTATAATTCACTCCTCCACTTT. V gene TRBV7-9 combines with J gene TRBJ1-6; TRBD1 might be the D (6 bases). CDR3 length: 16 amino acids. Germline V gene data show CDR1 as SEHNR and CDR2 as FQNEAQ (reference sequence).

Regarding this clonotype: One end of the junction fails to match germline, which may point to a read error. The chain joins TRBV19 to TRBJ2-7, with 8 bases fitting TRBD2. CDR3 length equals 13 residues. Germline V gives CDR1 LNHDA, CDR2 SQIVND (reference sequence). DNA for the CDR3: TGCAGTGCTAGAGATGGAAGCGGGGGTGAGCAGTACTTC. Its protein product is CSARDGSGGEQYF.

The J gene is TRBJ1-1, the V gene TRBV24-1; no clear D gene. Per the germline V gene, CDR1 is KGHDR and CDR2 is SFDVKD. This CDR3 has 11 amino acids. The V end lost 4 bases, the J end lost 5 bases, and 4 bases lay between the germline ends. This CDR3 reads CATSDVTEAFF. The DNA of the CDR3 is TGTGCCACCAGTGACGTTACTGAAGCTTTCTTT.

In this sample, this clonotype turned up many times. DNA for the CDR3: TGTGCCAGCAGCTTAGGCCATACCTACGAGCAGTACTTC. Its protein is CASSLGHTYEQYF. The gene calls are TRBV13 and TRBJ2-7; D gene unclear. Trimming cost V 0 bases and J 2 bases, with 5 bases left between them. Germline V gene sequence: CDR1 PRHDT, CDR2 FYEKMQ (reference sequence). The CDR3 length is 13 residues. Full variable domain (remainder filled in from reference TRBV13 and TRBJ2-7): AAGVIQSPRHLIKEKRETATLKCYPIPRHDTVYWYQQGPGQDPQFLISFYEKMQSDKGSIPDRFSAQQFSDYHSELNMSSLELGDSALYFCASSLGHTYEQYFGPGTRLTVT.

The chain recombines TRBV20-1 with TRBJ2-7; 9 nucleotides match TRBD1. CDR1 and CDR2 (germline): DFQATT, SNEGSKA (reference sequence). The CDR3 consists of 14 residues. The ends lost 1 base at V and 5 bases at J; junction bases unmatched: 6. The CDR3: CSARGDREWHEQYF. CDR3 sequence (DNA): TGCAGTGCTAGAGGGGACAGGGAGTGGCACGAGCAGTACTTC.

The J gene is TRBJ2-2, the V gene TRBV24-1; D uncertain. V was shortened by 5 bases and J by 0 bases, with 0 bases between the two germline ends. The CDR3 contains 12 residues. Germline V gene sequence: CDR1 KGHDR, CDR2 SFDVKD. Here the CDR3 DNA reads TGTGCCACCAGTGCGAACACCGGGGAGCTGTTTTTT. Protein: CATSANTGELFF.

The genes are TRBV20-1 and TRBJ1-1; a weak D match, TRBD1 (6 bases). The CDR3 runs to 14 residues. The germline V gene has CDR1 DFQATT and CDR2 SNEGSKA (reference sequence). CDR3 region: CGVYRVHMNTEAFF. In nucleotides, the CDR3 is TGCGGGGTATACAGGGTTCACATGAACACTGAAGCTTTCTTT.